The present T cell receptor (beta chain) was sequenced within a study of blood T cell repertoires in COVID-19. Method: immunoSEQ multiplex PCR; TCRdb's copy keeps in-frame clones and lacks some. The table includes around 170,000 clones, under 90% detected once. Those who participated ranged in age from roughly 18 to 100 years and resided in about two dozen US areas. Germline V CDR1 and CDR2: MNHEY, SVGAGI. Unmatched junction bases numbered 10, after V lost 6 bases and J lost 4 bases. The CDR3 length is 15 residues. This clonotype originated in a woman between 45 and 65 years old who had recovered from COVID-19. This sequence joins TRBV6-5 and TRBJ1-2, with 8 bases fitting TRBD1. Specimen: PBMCs or T cells enriched from blood (not recorded which). Here the CDR3 DNA reads TGTGCCAGCAGGCGCGGACAGGGAACTATCTATGGCTACACCTTC. Its protein product is CASRRGQGTIYGYTF.